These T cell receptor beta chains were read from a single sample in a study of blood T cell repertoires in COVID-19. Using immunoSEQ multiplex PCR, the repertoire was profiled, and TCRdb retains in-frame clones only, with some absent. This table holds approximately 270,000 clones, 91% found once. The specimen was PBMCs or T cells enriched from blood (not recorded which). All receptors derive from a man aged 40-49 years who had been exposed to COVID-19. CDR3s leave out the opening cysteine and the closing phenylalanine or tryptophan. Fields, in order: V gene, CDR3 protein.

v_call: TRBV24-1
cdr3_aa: ATRQREGTGELF

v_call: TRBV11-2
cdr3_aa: ASSLTPAGSSYNSPLH

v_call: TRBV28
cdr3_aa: ASSSVSYEQY

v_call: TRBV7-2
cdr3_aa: ASSFTTGTQDGYT

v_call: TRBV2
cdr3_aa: ASSLSGDPTDTQY

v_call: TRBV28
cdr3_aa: ASSSWKGQSQETQY

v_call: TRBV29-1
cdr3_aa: SAQTAGRVSYEQY

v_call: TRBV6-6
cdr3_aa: ASSSRRRSNTGELF

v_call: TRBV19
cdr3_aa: ASSMRDSGGTQY

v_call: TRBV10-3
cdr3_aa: AIVGDNNEQF

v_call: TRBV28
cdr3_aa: ASRLAGGEQY

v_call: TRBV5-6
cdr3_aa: ASSVRQGNQPQH

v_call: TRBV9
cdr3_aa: ASSGPLYNEQF

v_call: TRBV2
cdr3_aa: ASSRDSSATNEKLF

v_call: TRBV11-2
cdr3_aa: ASSLATGTGPYNEQF

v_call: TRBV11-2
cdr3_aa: ASSLSGGSSYEQY

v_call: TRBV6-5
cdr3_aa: ASLVAGPTDTQY

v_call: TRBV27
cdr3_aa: ASSSQGVSGYT

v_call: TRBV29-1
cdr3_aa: SVDGLLGEGYT

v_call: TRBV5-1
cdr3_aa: ASSPREWEGDGYT

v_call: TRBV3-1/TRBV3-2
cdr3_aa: ASSQVLAAYQSYEQY

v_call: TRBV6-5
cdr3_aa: ASSPGRDTQY

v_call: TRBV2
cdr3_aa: ASSDESYGYT

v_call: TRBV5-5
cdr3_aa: ASSPTGRGYYEQY

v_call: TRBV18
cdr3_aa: ASSPYEGPSGIVYNEQF

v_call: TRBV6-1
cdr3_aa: ASSEFELRKTQY

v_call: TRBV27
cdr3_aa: ASSPRGRVNEQY

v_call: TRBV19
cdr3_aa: ASSPQGQESGYT

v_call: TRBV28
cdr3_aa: ASSPPQGAETQY

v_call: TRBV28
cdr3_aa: ASSLYTAEAF

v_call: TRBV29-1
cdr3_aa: SVALRPLSGHGLDEQF

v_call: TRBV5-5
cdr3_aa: ASSLAASGQYEQY

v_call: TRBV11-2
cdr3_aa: ASSLIRGFTGELF

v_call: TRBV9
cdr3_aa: ASSAHPGLAGISTDTQY

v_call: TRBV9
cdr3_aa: ASSPPGRAGVGNTQY